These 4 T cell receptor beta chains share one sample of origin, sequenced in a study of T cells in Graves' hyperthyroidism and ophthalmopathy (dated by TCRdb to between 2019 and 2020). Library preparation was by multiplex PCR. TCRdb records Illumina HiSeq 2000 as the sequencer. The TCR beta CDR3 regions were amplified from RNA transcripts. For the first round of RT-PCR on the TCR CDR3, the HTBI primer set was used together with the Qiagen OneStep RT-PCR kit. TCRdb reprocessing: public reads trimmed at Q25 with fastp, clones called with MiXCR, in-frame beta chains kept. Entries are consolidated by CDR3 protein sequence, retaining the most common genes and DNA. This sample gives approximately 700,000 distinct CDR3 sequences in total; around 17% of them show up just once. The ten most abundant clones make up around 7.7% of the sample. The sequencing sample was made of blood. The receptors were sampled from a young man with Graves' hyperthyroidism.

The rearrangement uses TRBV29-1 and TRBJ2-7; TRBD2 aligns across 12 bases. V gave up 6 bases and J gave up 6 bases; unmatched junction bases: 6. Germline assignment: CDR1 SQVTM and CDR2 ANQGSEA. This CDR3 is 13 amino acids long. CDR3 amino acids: CSVAGLAGGEQYF. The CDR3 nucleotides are TGCAGCGTGGCGGGACTAGCGGGTGGCGAGCAGTACTTC.

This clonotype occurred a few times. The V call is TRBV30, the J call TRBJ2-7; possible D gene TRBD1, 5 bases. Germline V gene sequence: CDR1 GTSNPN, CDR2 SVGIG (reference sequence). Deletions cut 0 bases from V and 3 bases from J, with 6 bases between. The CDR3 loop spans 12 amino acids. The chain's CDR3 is CAWSVQDYEQYF. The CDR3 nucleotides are TGTGCCTGGAGTGTACAGGACTACGAGCAGTACTTC. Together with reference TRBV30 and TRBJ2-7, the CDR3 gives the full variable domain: SQTIHQWPATLVQPVGSPLSLECTVEGTSNPNLYWYRQAAGRGLQLLFYSVGIGQISSEVPQNLSASRPQDRQFILSSKKLLLSDSGFYLCAWSVQDYEQYFGPGTRLTVT.

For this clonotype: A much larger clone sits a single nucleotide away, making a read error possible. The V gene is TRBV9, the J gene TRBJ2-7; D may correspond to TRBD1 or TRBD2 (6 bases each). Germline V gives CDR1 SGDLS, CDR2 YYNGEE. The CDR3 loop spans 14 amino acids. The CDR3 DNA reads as TGTGCCAGCAGCTCCGGGACAATGGAGGGCGAGCGGTACTTC. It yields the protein CASSSGTMEGERYF. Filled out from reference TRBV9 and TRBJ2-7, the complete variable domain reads DSGVTQTPKHLITATGQRVTLRCSPRSGDLSVYWYQQSLDQGLQFLIQYYNGEERAKGNILERFSAQQFPDLHSELNLSSLELGDSALYFCASSSGTMEGERYFGPGTRLTVT.

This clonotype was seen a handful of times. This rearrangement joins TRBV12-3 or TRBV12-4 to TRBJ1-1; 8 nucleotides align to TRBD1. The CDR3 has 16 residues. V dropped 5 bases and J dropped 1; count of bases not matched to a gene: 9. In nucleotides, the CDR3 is TGTGCCAGCAGTACCCGCGGACAGGGCAAGAACACTGAAGCTTTCTTT. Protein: CASSTRGQGKNTEAFF.